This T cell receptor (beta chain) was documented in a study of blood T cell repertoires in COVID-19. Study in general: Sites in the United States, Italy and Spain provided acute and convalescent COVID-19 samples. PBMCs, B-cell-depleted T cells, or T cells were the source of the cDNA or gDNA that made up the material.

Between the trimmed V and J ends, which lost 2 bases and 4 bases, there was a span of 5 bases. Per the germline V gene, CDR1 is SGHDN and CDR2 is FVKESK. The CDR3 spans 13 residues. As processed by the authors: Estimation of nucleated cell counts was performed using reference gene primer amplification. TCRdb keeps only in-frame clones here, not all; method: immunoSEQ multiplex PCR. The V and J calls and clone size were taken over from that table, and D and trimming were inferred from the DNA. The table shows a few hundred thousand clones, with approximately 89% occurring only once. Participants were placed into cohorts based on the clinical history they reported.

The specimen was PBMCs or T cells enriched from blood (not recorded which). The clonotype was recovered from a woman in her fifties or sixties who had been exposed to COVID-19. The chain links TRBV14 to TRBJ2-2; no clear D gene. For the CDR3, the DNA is TGTGCCAGCAGCCAACTTGTCACCGGGGAGCTGTTTTTT. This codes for CASSQLVTGELFF.